Sequencing of this T cell receptor beta chain was carried out in a study of T cell changes during pregnancy in multiple sclerosis (dated by TCRdb to about 2019). The study in broad terms: In women with multiple sclerosis, the researchers looked at how the T cell repertoire shifted as pregnancy progressed.

Points on this clone: No antigen is known for it. Nothing much larger sits one base from this clone, and base qualities are not available.

Library prep was done by the immunoSEQ multiplex PCR assay. The table was pulled from immuneACCESS by TCRdb, which kept in-frame rearrangements only. Such tables lose some clones; where checked, under half of the loss comes from unresolved V genes, and the rest has no known cause. The sample table records fewer than 25,000 clones; more than 85% of these occur just once. Clones ranked in the top ten supply roughly 1% of the sample. CDR1 and CDR2 were assigned from the germline V gene as KGHSH and LQKENI. V is reduced by 6 bases and J by 0 bases, leaving a spacing of 7 bases between them. The CDR3 numbers 13 residues from cysteine through phenylalanine. Only CDR3 DNA remains: 39 bases, in frame from the first base.

The chain employs TRBV18 and TRBJ2-3, with no confidently assigned D gene. The sequencing used CD4+ T cells from peripheral blood mononuclear cells, collected in the second trimester of pregnancy. The sequence derives from a female donor in good health, enrolled as a control in a pregnancy study. The nucleotide sequence reads as follows: TGTGCCAGCTCCCTCCCTAGCACAGATACGCAGTATTTT. Its amino acids are CASSLPSTDTQYF.